This T cell receptor (beta chain) is drawn from a study of blood T cell repertoires in COVID-19. As for the study in general: Material from acute and convalescent COVID-19 was sourced from the United States, Italy and Spain.

Source study methods: Amplification of reference gene primers provided the estimated nucleated cell counts. Produced via immunoSEQ multiplex PCR; TCRdb's table is partial and in-frame only. Clone size and the V and J calls come from that table; the DNA yielded D and trimming. Of tens of thousands of clones detected, roughly 85% appear once; the ten largest clones hold around 19%. CDR1 and CDR2 from the germline V gene are GTSNPN and SVGIG (reference sequence). Trimming removed 1 base from V and 5 bases from J; junction bases left unmatched: 6. This CDR3 has 15 residues. The TCR originated in a human donor in a cohort sampled during active COVID-19. Sequenced input: peripheral blood. This sequence joins TRBV30 and TRBJ2-5; 11 bases line up with TRBD2. The CDR3 DNA reads as TGTGCCTGGAGTGGGGGACTAGCGGTAGGGGAGACCCAGTACTTC. It translates to CAWSGGLAVGETQYF.